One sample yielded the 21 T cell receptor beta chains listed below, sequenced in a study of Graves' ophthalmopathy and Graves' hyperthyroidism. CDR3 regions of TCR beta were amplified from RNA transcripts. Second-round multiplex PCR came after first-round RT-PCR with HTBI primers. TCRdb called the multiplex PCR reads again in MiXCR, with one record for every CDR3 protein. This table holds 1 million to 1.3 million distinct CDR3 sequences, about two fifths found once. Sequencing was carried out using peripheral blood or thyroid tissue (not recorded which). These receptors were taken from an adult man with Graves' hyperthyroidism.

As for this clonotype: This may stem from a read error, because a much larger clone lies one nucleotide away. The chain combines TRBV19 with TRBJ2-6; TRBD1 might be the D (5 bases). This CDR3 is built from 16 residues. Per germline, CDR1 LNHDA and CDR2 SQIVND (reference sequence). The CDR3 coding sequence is TGTGCCAGTGGTATAGTGACAGCCTCTGGGGCCAACGTCCTGACTTTC. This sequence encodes CASGIVTASGANVLTF.

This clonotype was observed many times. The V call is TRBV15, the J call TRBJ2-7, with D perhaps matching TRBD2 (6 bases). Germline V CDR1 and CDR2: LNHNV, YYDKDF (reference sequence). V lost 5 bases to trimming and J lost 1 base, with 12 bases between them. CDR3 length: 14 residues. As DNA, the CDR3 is TGTGCCACCAGCTCAAGACGGGAGTCCTACGAGCAGTACTTC. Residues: CATSSRRESYEQYF.

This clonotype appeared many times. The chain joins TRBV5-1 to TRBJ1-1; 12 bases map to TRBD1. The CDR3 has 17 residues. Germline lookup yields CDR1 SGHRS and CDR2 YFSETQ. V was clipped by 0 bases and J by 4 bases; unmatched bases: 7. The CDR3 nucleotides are TGCGCCAGCAGCTTGGGGTCGGGACAGGGGGCGGCCACTGAAGCTTTCTTT. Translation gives CASSLGSGQGAATEAFF.

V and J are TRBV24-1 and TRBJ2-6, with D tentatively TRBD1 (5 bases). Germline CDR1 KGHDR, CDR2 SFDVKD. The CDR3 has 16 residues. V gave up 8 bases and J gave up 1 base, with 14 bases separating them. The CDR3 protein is CATNALDSSGANVLTF. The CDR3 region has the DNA TGTGCCACCAATGCTCTCGACAGTTCTGGGGCCAACGTCCTGACTTTC.

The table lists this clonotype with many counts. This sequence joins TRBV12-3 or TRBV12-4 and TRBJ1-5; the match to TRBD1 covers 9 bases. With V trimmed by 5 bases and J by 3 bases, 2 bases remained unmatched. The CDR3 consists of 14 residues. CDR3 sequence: CASSNRGPNQPQHF. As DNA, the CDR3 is TGTGCCAGCAGTAACAGGGGGCCCAATCAGCCCCAGCATTTT.

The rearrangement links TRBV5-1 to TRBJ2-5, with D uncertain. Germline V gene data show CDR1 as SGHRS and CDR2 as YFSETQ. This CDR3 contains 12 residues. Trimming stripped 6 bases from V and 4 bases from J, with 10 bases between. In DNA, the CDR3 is TGCGCCAGCAAAGCCGACGGAGAGACCCAGTACTTC. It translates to CASKADGETQYF.

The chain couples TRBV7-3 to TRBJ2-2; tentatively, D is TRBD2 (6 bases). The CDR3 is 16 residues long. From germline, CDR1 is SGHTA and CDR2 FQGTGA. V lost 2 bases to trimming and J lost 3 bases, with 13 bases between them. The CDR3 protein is CASSLYKTSDTGELFF. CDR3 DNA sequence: TGTGCCAGCAGCTTATATAAGACTAGTGACACCGGGGAGCTGTTTTTT.

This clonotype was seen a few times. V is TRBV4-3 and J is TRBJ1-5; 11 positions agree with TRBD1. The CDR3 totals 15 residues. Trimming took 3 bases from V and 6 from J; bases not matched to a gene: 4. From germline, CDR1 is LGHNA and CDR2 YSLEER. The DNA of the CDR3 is TGCGCCAGCAGCCAGTGGACAGGGGGCGGTCAGCCCCAGCATTTT. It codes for CASSQWTGGGQPQHF.

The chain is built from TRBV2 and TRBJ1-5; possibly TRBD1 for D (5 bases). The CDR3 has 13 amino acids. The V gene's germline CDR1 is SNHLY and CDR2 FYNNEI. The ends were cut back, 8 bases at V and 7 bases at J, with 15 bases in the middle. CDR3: CASGGEDYQPQHF. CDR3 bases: TGTGCCAGCGGAGGGGAGGATTACCAGCCCCAGCATTTT. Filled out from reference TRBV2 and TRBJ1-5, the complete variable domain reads EPEVTQTPSHQVTQMGQEVILRCVPISNHLYFYWYRQILGQKVEFLVSFYNNEISEKSEIFDDQFSVERPDGSNFTLKIRSTKLEDSAMYFCASGGEDYQPQHFGDGTRLSIL.

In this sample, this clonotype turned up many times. In nucleotides, the CDR3 is TGTGCCACCAGCAGAGAGGGTTTTAGTTCACCCCTCCACTTT. Protein product: CATSREGFSSPLHF. The chain recombines TRBV15 with TRBJ1-6; D gene ambiguous. Trimming stripped 0 bases from V and 9 bases from J, with 9 bases between. Germline CDR1 reads LNHNV; CDR2 reads YYDKDF (reference sequence). There are 14 residues in the CDR3.

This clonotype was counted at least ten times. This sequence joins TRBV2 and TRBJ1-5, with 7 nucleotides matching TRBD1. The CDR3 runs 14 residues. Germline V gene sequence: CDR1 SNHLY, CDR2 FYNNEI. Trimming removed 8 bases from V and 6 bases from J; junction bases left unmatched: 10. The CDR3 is CASRLTGAPQPQHF. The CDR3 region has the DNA TGTGCCAGCCGCCTTACAGGGGCCCCTCAGCCCCAGCATTTT.

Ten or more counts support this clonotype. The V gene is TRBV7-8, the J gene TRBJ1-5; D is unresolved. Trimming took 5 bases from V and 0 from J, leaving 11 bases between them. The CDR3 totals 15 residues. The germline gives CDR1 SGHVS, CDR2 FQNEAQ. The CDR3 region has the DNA TGTGCCAGCAGCCCCACGGGGAGTAGCAATCAGCCCCAGCATTTT. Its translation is CASSPTGSSNQPQHF. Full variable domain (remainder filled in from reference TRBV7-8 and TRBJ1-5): GAGVSQSPRYKVAKRGQDVALRCDPISGHVSLFWYQQALGQGPEFLTYFQNEAQLDKSGLPSDRFFAERPEGSVSTLKIQRTQQEDSAVYLCASSPTGSSNQPQHFGDGTRLSIL.

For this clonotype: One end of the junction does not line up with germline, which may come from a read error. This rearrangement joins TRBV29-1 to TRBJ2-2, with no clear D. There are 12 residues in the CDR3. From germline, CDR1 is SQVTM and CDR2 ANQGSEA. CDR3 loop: CSVGFNTGELFF. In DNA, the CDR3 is TGCAGCGTTGGGTTTAACACAGGGGAGCTGTTTTTT.

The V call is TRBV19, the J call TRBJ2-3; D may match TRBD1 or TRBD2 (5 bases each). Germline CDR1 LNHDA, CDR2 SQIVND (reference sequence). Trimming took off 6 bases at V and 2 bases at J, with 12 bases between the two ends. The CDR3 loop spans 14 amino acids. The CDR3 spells CASSAGTYTDTQYF. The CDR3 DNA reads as TGTGCCAGTAGCGCTGGGACCTACACAGATACGCAGTATTTT.

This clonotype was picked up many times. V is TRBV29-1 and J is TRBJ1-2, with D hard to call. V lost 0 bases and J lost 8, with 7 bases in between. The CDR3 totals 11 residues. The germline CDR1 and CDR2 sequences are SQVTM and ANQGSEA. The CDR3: CSVEEGTGYTF. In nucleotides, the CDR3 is TGCAGCGTTGAAGAGGGTACAGGCTACACCTTC. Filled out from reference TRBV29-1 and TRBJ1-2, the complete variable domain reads SAVISQKPSRDICQRGTSLTIQCQVDSQVTMMFWYRQQPGQSLTLIATANQGSEATYESGFVIDKFPISRPNLTFSTLTVSNMSPEDSSIYLCSVEEGTGYTFGSGTRLTVV.

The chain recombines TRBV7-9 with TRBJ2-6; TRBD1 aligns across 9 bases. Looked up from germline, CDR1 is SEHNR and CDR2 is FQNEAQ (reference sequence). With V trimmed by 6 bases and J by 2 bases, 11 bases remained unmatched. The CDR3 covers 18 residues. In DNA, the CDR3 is TGTGCCAGCAGTGGGAGGACAGGGGCAACGACTGGGGCCAACGTCCTGACTTTC. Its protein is CASSGRTGATTGANVLTF.

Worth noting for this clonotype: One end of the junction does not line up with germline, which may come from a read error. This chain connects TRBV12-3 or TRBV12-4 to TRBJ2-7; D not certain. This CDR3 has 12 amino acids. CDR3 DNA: TGTACCAGCAGTTCGACCACCTACGAGCAGTACTTC. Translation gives CTSSSTTYEQYF.

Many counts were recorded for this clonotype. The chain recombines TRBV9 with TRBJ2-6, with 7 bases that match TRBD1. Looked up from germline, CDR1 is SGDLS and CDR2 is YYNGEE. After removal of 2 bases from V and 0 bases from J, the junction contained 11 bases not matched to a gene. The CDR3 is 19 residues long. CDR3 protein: CASSVPPGTESSGANVLTF. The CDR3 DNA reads TGTGCCAGCAGCGTCCCCCCCGGGACAGAGAGCTCTGGGGCCAACGTCCTGACTTTC.

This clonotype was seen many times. The CDR3 DNA follows: TGTGCCAGCAGTGAAAAGGTAGCCTTTCAAGAGACCCAGTACTTC. Amino acids: CASSEKVAFQETQYF. The rearrangement joins TRBV2 to TRBJ2-5, with D uncertain. Germline V gene sequence: CDR1 SNHLY, CDR2 FYNNEI. V was shortened by 2 bases and J by 2 bases, with 12 bases between the two germline ends. The CDR3 runs to 15 residues.

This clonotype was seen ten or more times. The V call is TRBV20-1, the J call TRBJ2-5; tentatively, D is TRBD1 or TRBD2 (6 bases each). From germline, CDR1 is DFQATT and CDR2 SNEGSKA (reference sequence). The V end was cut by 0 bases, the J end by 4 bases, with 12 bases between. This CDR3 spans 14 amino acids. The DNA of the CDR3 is TGCAGTGCTAGAGATAGGGGGGCGGGAGAGACCCAGTACTTC. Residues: CSARDRGAGETQYF.

The CDR3 bases are TGCGCCAGCAGCCAAGGTATCTTTTCGGGACAGGGTGACGAGCAGTACTTC. It translates to CASSQGIFSGQGDEQYF. The chain recombines TRBV10-2 with TRBJ2-7; 9 nucleotides agree with TRBD1. V gave up 6 bases and J gave up 5 bases; unmatched junction bases: 17. The CDR3 contains 17 residues. Germline V gives CDR1 WSHSY, CDR2 SAAADI.